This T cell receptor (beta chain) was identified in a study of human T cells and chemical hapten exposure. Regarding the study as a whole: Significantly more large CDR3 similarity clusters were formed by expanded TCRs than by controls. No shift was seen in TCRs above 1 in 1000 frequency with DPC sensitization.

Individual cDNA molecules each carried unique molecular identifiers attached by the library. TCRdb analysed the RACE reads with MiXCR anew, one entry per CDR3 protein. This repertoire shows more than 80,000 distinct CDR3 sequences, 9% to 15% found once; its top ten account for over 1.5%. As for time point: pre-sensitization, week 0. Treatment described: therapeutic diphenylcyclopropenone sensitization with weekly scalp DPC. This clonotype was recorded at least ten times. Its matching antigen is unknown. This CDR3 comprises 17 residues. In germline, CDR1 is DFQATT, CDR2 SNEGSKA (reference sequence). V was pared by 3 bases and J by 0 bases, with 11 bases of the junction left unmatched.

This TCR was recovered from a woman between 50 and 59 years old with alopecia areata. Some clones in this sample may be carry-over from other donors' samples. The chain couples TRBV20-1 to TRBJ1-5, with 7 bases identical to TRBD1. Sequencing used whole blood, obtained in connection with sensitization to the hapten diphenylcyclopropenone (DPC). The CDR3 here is CSARGIGQDHSNQPQHF. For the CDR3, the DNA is TGCAGTGCTAGGGGAATTGGACAGGATCATAGCAATCAGCCCCAGCATTTT.